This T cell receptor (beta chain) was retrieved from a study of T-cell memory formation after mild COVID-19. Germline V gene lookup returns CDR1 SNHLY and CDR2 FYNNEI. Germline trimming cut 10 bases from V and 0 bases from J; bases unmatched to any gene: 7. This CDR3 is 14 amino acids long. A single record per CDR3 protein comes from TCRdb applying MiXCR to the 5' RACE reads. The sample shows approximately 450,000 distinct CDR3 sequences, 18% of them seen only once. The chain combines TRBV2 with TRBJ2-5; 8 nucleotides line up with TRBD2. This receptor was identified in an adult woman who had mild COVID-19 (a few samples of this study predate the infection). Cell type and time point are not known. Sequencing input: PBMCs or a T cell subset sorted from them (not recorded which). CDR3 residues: CATRDSGDQETQYF. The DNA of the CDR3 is TGTGCCACCAGGGATAGCGGGGACCAAGAGACCCAGTACTTC.